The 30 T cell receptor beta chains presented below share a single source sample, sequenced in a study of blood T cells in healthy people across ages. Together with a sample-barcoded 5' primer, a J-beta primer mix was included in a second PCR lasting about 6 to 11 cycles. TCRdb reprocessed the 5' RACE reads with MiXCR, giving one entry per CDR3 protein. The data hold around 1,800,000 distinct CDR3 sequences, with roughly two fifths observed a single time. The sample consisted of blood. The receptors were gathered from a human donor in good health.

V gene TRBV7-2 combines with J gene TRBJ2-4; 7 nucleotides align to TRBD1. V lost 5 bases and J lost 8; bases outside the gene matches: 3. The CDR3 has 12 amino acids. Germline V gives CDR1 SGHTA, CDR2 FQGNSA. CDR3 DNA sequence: TGTGCCAGCAGCGAGACAGGGTACATTCAGTACTTC. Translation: CASSETGYIQYF.

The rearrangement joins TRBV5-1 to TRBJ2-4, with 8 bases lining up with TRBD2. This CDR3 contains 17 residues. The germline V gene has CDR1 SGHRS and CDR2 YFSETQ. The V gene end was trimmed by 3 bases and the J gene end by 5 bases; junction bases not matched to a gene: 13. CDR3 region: CASSSAEDGSGENIQYF. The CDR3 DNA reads TGCGCCAGCAGCTCGGCAGAGGATGGTAGCGGGGAAAACATTCAGTACTTC.

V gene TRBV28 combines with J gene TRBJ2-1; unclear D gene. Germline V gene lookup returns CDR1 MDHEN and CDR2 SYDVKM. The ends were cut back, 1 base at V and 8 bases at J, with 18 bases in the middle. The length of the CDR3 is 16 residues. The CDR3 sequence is CASSLFRETLMDEQFF. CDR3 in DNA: TGTGCCAGCAGTTTATTCCGAGAGACCCTTATGGATGAGCAGTTCTTC.

CDR3 nucleotide sequence: TGCAGTGCTAGTCGGGACGGCGGCAGGACTATGAACACTGAAGCTTTCTTT. Translated: CSASRDGGRTMNTEAFF. The chain joins TRBV20-1 to TRBJ1-1, with a possible D match to TRBD1 (5 bases). V lost 3 bases to trimming and J lost 0 bases, with 20 bases between them. Germline V lookup: CDR1 DFQATT, CDR2 SNEGSKA (reference sequence). This CDR3 spans 17 amino acids.

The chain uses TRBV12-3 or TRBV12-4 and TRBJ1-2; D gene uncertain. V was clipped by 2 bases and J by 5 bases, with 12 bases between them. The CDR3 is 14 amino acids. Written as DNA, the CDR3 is TGTGCCAGCAGTTTATGGGCGGGGTGGTATGGCTACACCTTC. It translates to CASSLWAGWYGYTF.

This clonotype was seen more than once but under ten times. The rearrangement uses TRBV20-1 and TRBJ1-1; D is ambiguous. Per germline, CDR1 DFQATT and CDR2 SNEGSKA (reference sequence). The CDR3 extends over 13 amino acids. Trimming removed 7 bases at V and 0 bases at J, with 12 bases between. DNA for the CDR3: TGCAGTGGGGTACAGCAAGTGAACACTGAAGCTTTCTTT. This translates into CSGVQQVNTEAFF.

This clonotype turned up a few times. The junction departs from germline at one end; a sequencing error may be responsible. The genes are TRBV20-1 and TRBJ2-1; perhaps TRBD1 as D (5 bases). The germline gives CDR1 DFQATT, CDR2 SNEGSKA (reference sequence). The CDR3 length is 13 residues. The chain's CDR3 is CSASATENNGQFF. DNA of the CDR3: TGCAGTGCTAGTGCGACAGAGAACAATGGGCAGTTCTTC.

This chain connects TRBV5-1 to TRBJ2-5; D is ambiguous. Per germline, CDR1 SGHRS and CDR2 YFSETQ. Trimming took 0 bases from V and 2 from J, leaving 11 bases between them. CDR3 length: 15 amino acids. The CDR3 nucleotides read TGCGCCAGCAGCTTGGGGGCACGAAGGCAAGAGACCCAGTACTTC. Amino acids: CASSLGARRQETQYF.

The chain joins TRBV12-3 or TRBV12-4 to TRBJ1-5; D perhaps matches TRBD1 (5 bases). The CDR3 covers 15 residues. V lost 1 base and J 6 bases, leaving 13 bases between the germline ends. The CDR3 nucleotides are TGTGCCAGCAGTTTAGGAGCAGGGAGATGTCAGCCCCAGCATTTT. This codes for CASSLGAGRCQPQHF.

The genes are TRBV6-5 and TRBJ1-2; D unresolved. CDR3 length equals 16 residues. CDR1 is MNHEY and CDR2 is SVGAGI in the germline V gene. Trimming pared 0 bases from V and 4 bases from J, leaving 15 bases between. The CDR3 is CASSYSPTAPLYGYTF. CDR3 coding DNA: TGTGCCAGCAGTTACTCCCCTACAGCCCCCCTCTATGGCTACACCTTC.

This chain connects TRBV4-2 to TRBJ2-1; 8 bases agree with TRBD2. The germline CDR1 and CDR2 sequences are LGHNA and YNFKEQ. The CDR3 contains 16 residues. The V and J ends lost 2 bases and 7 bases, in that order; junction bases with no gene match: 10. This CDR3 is CASSQSAQRGINEQFF. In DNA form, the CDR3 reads TGTGCCAGCAGCCAAAGCGCCCAGCGGGGGATAAATGAGCAGTTCTTC.

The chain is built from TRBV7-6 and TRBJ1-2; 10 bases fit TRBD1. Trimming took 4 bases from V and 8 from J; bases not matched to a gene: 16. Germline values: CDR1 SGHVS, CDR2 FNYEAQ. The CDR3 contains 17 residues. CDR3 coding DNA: TGTGCCAGCAGCTCCCTCGCCGGGACAGGGGAGCCGGGCGGCTACACCTTC. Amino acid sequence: CASSSLAGTGEPGGYTF. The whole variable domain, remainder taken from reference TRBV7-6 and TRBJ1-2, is GAGVSQSPRYKVTKRGQDVALRCDPISGHVSLYWYRQALGQGPEFLTYFNYEAQQDKSGLPNDRFSAERPEGSISTLTIQRTEQRDSAMYRCASSSLAGTGEPGGYTFGSGTRLTVV.

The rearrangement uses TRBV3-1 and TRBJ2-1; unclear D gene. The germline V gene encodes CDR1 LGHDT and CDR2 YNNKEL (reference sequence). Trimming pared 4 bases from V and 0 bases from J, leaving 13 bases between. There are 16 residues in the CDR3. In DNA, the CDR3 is TGTGCCAGCAGCCCAGCTACTCCATTCTCCTACAATGAGCAGTTCTTC. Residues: CASSPATPFSYNEQFF.

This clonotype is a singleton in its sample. The DNA for the CDR3 is TGCGCCAGCAGCCACCGTCGGCAGAGAGCTAACTATGGCTACACCTTC. It yields the protein CASSHRRQRANYGYTF. The genes are TRBV4-3 and TRBJ1-2; D is ambiguous. The CDR3 loop spans 16 amino acids. Trimming took off 3 bases at V and 0 bases at J, with 14 bases between the two ends. Germline V gene lookup returns CDR1 LGHNA and CDR2 YSLEER.

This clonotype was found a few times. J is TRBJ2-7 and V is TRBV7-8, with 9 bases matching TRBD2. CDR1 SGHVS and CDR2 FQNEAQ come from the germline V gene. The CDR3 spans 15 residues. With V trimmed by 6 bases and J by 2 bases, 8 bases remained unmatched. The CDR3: CASSPRVAGAYEQYF. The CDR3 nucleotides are TGTGCCAGCAGTCCGAGGGTAGCGGGAGCCTACGAGCAGTACTTC.

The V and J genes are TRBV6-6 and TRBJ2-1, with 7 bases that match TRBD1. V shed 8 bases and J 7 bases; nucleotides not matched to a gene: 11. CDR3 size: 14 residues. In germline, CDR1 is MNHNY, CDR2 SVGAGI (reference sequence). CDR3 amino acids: CASLQGLAGNEQFF. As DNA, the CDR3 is TGTGCCAGCCTACAGGGGCTAGCAGGGAATGAGCAGTTCTTC.

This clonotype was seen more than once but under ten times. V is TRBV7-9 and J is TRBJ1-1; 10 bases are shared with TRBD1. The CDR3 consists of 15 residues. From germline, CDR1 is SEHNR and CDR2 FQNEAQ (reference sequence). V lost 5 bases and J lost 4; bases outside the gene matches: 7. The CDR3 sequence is CASSPWDRGVTEAFF. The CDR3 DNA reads TGTGCCAGCAGCCCTTGGGACAGGGGAGTCACTGAAGCTTTCTTT. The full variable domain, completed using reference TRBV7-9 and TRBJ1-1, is DTGVSQNPRHKITKRGQNVTFRCDPISEHNRLYWYRQTLGQGPEFLTYFQNEAQLEKSRLLSDRFSAERPKGSFSTLEIQRTEQGDSAMYLCASSPWDRGVTEAFFGQGTRLTVV.

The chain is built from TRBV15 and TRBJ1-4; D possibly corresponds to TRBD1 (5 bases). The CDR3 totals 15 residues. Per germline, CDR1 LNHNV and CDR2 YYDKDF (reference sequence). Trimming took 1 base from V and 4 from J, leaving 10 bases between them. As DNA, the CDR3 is TGTGCCACCAGCAGAGCCAGGACAAGTAATGAAAAACTGTTTTTT. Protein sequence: CATSRARTSNEKLFF.

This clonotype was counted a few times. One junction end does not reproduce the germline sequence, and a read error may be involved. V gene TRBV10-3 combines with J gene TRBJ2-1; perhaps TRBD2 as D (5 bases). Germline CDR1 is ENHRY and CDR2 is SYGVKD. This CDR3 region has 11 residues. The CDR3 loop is CAVRRGIEQFF. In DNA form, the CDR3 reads TGTGCCGTCAGACGGGGAATTGAGCAGTTCTTC.

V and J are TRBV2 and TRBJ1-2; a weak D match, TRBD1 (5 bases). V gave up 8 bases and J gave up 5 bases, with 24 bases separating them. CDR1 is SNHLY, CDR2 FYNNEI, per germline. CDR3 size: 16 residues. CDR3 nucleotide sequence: TGTGCCAGCGACCCGTGGGGGGACGCAGAGGTGTATGGCTACACCTTC. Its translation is CASDPWGDAEVYGYTF. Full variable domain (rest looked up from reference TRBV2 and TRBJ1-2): EPEVTQTPSHQVTQMGQEVILRCVPISNHLYFYWYRQILGQKVEFLVSFYNNEISEKSEIFDDQFSVERPDGSNFTLKIRSTKLEDSAMYFCASDPWGDAEVYGYTFGSGTRLTVV.

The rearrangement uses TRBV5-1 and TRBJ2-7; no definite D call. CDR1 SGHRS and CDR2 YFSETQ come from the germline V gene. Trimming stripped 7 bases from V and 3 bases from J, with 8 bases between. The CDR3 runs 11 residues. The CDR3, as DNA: TGCGCCAGCGGAGAGATCTACGAGCAGTACTTC. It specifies CASGEIYEQYF.

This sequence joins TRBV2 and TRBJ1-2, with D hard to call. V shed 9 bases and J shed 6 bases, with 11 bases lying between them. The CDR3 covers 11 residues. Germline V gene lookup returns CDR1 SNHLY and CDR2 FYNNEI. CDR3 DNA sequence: TGTGCCAGTCCTAAAGCGGATGGCTACACCTTC. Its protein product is CASPKADGYTF.

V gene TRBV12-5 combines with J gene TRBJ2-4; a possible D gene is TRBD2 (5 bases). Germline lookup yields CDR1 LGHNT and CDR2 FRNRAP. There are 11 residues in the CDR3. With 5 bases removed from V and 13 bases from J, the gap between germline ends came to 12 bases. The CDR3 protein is CASGRAWEQYF. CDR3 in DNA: TGTGCTAGTGGTCGGGCTTGGGAGCAGTACTTC.

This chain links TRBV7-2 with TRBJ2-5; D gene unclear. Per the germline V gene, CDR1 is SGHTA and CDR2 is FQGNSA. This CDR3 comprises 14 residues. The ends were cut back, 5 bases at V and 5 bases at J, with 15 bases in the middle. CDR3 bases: TGTGCCAGCAGCCCGACCTATACATCGGAGACCCAGTACTTC. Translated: CASSPTYTSETQYF.

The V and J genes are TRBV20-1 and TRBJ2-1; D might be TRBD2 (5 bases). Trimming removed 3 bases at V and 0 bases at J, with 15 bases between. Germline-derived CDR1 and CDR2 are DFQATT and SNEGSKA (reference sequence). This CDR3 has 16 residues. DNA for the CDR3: TGCAGTGCTAGCGGGGAGTTTTTAAGCTCCTACAATGAGCAGTTCTTC. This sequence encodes CSASGEFLSSYNEQFF.

The CDR3 DNA follows: TGTGCCAGCCGGCTGATAAATTCACCCCTCCACTTT. Its translation: CASRLINSPLHF. The chain recombines TRBV12-3 or TRBV12-4 with TRBJ1-6, with no clear D. V lost 8 bases and J lost 7, with 9 bases in between. The CDR3 loop spans 12 amino acids.

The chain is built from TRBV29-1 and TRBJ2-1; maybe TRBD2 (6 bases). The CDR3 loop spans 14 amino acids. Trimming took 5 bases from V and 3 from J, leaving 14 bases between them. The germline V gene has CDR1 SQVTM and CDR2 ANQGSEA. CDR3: CSVRDSSVYNEQFF. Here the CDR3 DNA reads TGCAGCGTTAGGGACTCATCGGTCTACAATGAGCAGTTCTTC.

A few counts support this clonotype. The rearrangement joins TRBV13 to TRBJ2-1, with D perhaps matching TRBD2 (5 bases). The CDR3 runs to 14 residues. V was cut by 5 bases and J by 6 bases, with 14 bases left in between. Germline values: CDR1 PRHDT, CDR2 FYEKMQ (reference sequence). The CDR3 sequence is CASSPDPRGNEQFF. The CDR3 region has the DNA TGTGCCAGCAGCCCGGACCCTCGGGGCAATGAGCAGTTCTTC. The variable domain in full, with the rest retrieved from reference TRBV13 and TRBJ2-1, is AAGVIQSPRHLIKEKRETATLKCYPIPRHDTVYWYQQGPGQDPQFLISFYEKMQSDKGSIPDRFSAQQFSDYHSELNMSSLELGDSALYFCASSPDPRGNEQFFGPGTRLTVL.

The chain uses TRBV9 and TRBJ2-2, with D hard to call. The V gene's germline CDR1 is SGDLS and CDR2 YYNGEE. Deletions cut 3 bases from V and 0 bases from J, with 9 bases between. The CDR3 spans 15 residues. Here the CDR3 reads CASSAVLANTGELFF. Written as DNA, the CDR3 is TGTGCCAGCAGCGCCGTCCTGGCGAACACCGGGGAGCTGTTTTTT.

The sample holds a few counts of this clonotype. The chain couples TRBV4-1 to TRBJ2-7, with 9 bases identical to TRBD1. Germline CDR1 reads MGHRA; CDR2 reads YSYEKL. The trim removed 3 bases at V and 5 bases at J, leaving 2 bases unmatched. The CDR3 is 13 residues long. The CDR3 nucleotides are TGCGCCAGCAGCCATGGGACAGGGCACGAGCAGTACTTC. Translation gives CASSHGTGHEQYF.